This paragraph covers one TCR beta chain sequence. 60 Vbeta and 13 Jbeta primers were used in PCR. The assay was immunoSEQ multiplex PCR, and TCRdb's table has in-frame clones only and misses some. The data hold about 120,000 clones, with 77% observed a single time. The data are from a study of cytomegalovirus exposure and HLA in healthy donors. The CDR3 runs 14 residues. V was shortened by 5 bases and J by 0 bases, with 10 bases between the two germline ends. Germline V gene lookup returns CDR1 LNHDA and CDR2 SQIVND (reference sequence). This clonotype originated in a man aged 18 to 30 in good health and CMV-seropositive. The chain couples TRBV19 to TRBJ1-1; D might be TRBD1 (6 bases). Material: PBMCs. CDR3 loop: CASSFDRLNTEAFF. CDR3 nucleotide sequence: TGTGCCAGTAGTTTTGACAGGTTGAACACTGAAGCTTTCTTT.